This T cell receptor beta chain was obtained from a study of blood T cells in healthy people across ages. Sample-barcoded 5' priming and a J-beta primer mix drove a second PCR of about 6 to 12 cycles. Each CDR3 protein is one row after TCRdb ran MiXCR on the 5' RACE reads. In the table there are approximately 1,000,000 distinct CDR3 sequences, less than 45% of which are singletons. This clonotype came up a few times. This CDR3 is built from 15 residues. Germline CDR1 SGHAT, CDR2 FQNNGV. Deletions cut 1 base from V and 5 bases from J, with 12 bases between. The chain links TRBV11-2 to TRBJ2-4; perhaps TRBD2 as D (6 bases). This TCR was recovered from a man younger than 30 in good health. Sequencing was performed on blood. The CDR3 reads CASSLGPGRQNIQYF. CDR3 in DNA: TGTGCCAGCAGCTTAGGCCCAGGGAGGCAAAACATTCAGTACTTC.